This T cell receptor (beta chain) was recovered during a study of cytomegalovirus exposure and HLA in healthy donors. With regard to this clone: Its matching antigen is unknown.

PCR was performed using 60 Vbeta and 13 Jbeta primers. Assay used: immunoSEQ multiplex PCR; TCRdb lists only in-frame clones, some missing. The table includes 150,000 to 200,000 clones, approximately 84% detected once. Whole-study findings and limits: Cytomegalovirus status was reportedly diagnosed by the classifier with high sensitivity and specificity.

V was shortened by 7 bases and J by 7 bases, with 13 bases between the two germline ends. The length of the CDR3 is 12 residues. Germline V gene data show CDR1 as SNHLY and CDR2 as FYNNEI. Sequencing was carried out using PBMCs. The TCR sequence derives from a female donor in good health and CMV-seronegative. V gene TRBV2 combines with J gene TRBJ1-1, with no clear D. In nucleotides, the CDR3 is TGTGCCAGCACCCCCGGGATGGGTGAAGCTTTCTTT. Residues: CASTPGMGEAFF.